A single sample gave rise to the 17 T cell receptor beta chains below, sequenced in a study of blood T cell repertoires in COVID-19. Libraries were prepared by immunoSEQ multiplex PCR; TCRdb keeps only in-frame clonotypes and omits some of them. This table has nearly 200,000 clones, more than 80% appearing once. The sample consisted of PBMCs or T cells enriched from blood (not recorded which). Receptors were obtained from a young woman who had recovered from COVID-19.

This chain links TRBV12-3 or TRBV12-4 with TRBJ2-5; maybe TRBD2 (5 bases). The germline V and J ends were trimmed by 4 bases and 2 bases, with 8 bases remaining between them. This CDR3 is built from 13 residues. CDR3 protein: CASSYWEQETQYF. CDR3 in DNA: TGTGCCAGCAGTTATTGGGAGCAAGAGACCCAGTACTTC.

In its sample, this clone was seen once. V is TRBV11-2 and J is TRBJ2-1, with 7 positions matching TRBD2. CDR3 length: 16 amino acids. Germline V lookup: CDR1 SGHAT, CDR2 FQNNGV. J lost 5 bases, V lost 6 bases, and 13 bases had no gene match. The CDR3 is CASSLSPGLLNNEQFF. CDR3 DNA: TGTGCCAGCAGTTTATCTCCGGGACTACTTAACAATGAGCAGTTCTTC.

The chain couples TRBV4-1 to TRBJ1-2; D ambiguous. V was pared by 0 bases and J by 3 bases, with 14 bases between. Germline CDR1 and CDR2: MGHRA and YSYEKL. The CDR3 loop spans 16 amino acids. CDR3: CASSQEVRKEDYGYTF. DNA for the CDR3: TGCGCCAGCAGCCAAGAAGTCCGGAAGGAGGACTATGGCTACACCTTC.

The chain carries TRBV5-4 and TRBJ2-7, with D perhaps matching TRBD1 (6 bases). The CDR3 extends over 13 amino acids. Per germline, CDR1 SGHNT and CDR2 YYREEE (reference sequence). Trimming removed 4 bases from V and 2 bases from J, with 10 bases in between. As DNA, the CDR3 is TGTGCCAGCAGCCCAGGGGAAGCCTACGAGCAGTACTTC. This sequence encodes CASSPGEAYEQYF.

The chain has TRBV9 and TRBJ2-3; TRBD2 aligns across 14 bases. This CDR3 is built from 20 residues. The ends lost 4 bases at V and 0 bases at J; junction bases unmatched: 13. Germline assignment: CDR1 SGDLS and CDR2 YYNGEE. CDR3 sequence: CASSTSAGTSGGLSTDTQYF. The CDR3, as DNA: TGTGCCAGCAGCACTTCGGCCGGGACTAGCGGGGGCCTTAGCACAGATACGCAGTATTTT.

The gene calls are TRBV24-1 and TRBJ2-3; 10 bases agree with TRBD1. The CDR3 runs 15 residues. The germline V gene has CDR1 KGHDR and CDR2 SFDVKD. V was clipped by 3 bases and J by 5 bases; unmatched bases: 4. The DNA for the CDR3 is TGTGCCACCAGTGATCGACAGGGGGCAGTAGATACGCAGTATTTT. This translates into CATSDRQGAVDTQYF.

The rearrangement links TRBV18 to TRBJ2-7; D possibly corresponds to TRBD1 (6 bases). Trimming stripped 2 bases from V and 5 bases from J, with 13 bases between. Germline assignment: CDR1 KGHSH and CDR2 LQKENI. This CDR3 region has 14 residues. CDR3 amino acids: CASSPIQGVHEQYF. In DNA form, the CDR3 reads TGTGCCAGCTCACCAATACAGGGAGTCCACGAGCAGTACTTC.

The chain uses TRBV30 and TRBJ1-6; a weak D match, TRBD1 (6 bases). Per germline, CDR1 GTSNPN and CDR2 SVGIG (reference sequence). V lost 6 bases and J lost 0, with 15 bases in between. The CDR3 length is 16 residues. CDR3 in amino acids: CACPSDRSSYNSPLHF. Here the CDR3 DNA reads TGTGCCTGCCCTTCGGACAGAAGCTCCTATAATTCACCCCTCCACTTT.

The CDR3 protein is CASSLVGRTETQYF. In nucleotides, the CDR3 is TGTGCCAGCAGCTTAGTGGGGAGAACAGAGACCCAGTACTTC. The chain is built from TRBV7-9 and TRBJ2-5; D might be TRBD2 (5 bases). Trimming pared 1 base from V and 4 bases from J, leaving 10 bases between. Germline CDR1 SEHNR, CDR2 FQNEAQ (reference sequence). CDR3 length equals 14 residues. Using reference TRBV7-9 and TRBJ2-5 for the parts outside the CDR3, the full variable domain is DTGVSQNPRHKITKRGQNVTFRCDPISEHNRLYWYRQTLGQGPEFLTYFQNEAQLEKSRLLSDRFSAERPKGSFSTLEIQRTEQGDSAMYLCASSLVGRTETQYFGPGTRLLVL.

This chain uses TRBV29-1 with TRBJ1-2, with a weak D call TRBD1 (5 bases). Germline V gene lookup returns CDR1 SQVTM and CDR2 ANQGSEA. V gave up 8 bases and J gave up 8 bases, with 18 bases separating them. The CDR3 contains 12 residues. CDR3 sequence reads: CSLRDLRGGYTF. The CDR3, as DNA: TGCAGCTTGCGGGACTTACGGGGGGGCTACACCTTC.

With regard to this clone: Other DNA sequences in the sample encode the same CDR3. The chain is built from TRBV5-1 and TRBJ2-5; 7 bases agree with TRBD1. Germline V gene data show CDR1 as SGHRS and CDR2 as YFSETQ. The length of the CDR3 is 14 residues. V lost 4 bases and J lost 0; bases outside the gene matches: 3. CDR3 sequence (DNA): TGCGCCAGCAGCCTGGGACAGTACCAAGAGACCCAGTACTTC. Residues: CASSLGQYQETQYF.

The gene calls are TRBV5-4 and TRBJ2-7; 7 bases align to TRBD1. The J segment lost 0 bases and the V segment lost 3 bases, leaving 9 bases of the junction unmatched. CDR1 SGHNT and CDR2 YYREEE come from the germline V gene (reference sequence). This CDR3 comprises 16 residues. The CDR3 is CASSSGTVQPSYEQYF. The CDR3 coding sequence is TGTGCCAGCAGCTCCGGGACAGTCCAACCCTCCTACGAGCAGTACTTC. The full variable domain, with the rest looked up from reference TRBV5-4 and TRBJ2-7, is ETGVTQSPTHLIKTRGQQVTLRCSSQSGHNTVSWYQQALGQGPQFIFQYYREEENGRGNFPPRFSGLQFPNYSSELNVNALELDDSALYLCASSSGTVQPSYEQYFGPGTRLTVT.

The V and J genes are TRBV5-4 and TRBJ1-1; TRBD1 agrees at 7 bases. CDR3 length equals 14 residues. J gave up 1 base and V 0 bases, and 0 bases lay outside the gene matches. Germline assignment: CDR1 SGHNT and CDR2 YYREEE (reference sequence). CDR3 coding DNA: TGTGCCAGCAGCTTGGACAGGGGGAACACTGAAGCTTTCTTT. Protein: CASSLDRGNTEAFF. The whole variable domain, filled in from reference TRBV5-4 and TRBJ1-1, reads ETGVTQSPTHLIKTRGQQVTLRCSSQSGHNTVSWYQQALGQGPQFIFQYYREEENGRGNFPPRFSGLQFPNYSSELNVNALELDDSALYLCASSLDRGNTEAFFGQGTRLTVV.

In DNA, the CDR3 is TGTGCCAGCAGTGGGCATGCAGGGGGCGAGTTAGGGAGCTCCTATAATTCACCCCTCCACTTT. It codes for CASSGHAGGELGSSYNSPLHF. The gene calls are TRBV2 and TRBJ1-6, with 8 positions matching TRBD1. Per the germline V gene, CDR1 is SNHLY and CDR2 is FYNNEI. Trimming took 4 bases from V and 0 from J; bases not matched to a gene: 17. The CDR3 covers 21 residues.

Here the CDR3 reads CASSRTDYGYTF. The DNA for the CDR3 is TGTGCCAGCTCACGGACAGACTATGGCTACACCTTC. This chain joins TRBV18 and TRBJ1-2, with a tentative D call TRBD1 (6 bases). Germline assignment: CDR1 KGHSH and CDR2 LQKENI. V shed 4 bases and J shed 3 bases, with 6 bases lying between them. The CDR3 extends over 12 amino acids. The full variable domain, rest sourced from reference TRBV18 and TRBJ1-2, is NAGVMQNPRHLVRRRGQEARLRCSPMKGHSHVYWYRQLPEEGLKFMVYLQKENIIDESGMPKERFSAEFPKEGPSILRIQQVVRGDSAAYFCASSRTDYGYTFGSGTRLTVV.

The CDR3 reads CASSLGPSEGGELFF. CDR3 bases: TGCGCCAGCAGCCTAGGGCCTAGTGAGGGCGGGGAGCTGTTTTTT. The chain recombines TRBV5-1 with TRBJ2-2, with a weak D call TRBD2 (5 bases). V was cut by 4 bases and J by 7 bases, with 17 bases left in between. Per the germline V gene, CDR1 is SGHRS and CDR2 is YFSETQ. The CDR3 totals 15 residues. Drawing the rest from reference TRBV5-1 and TRBJ2-2, the complete variable domain is KAGVTQTPRYLIKTRGQQVTLSCSPISGHRSVSWYQQTPGQGLQFLFEYFSETQRNKGNFPGRFSGRQFSNSRSEMNVSTLELGDSALYLCASSLGPSEGGELFFGEGSRLTVL.

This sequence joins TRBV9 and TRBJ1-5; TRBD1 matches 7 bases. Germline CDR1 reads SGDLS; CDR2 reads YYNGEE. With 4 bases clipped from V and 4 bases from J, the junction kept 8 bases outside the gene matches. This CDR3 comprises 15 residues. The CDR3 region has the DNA TGTGCCAGCAGCCCAGAGACAGGGTTGAATCAGCCCCAGCATTTT. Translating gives CASSPETGLNQPQHF.